The entry below gives a single T cell receptor beta chain sequence along with its context. Its specificity is not known. Profiled with immunoSEQ multiplex PCR; TCRdb holds only in-frame clones, not every one. The data show 100,000 to 150,000 clones, almost 85% seen once. The data were obtained in a study of T cell responses to AZD1222 COVID-19 vaccine. Findings and caveats of the study: Females made up more of the donors, who were largely white British, and clonal diversity may have come out too low. Two AZD1222 doses significantly raised spike-specific TCR breadth and depth over controls.

Germline V CDR1 and CDR2: MNHEY, SVGEGT. J gave up 3 bases and V 6 bases, and 5 bases lay outside the gene matches. This CDR3 has 13 amino acids. This chain joins TRBV6-2 or TRBV6-3 and TRBJ2-7; 7 bases match TRBD1. The clonotype comes from an adult who received the MenACWY meningococcal vaccine as a control. The specimen was peripheral blood, collected 28 days after the second dose of the MenACWY control vaccine. CDR3 loop: CASSRDSNYEQYF. The CDR3 DNA reads TGTGCCAGCAGCCGGGACAGTAACTACGAGCAGTACTTC.